These T cell receptor beta chains were read from a single sample in a study of T cell changes during pregnancy in multiple sclerosis. Profiled with immunoSEQ multiplex PCR; TCRdb holds only in-frame clones, not every one. The profile shows 39,000 or so clones, 90% to 95% of them singletons. Sample: CD8+ T cells from peripheral blood mononuclear cells, taken in the third trimester of pregnancy. These receptors all come from a female donor with multiple sclerosis, enrolled in a pregnancy study. CDR3s include the opening cysteine and the closing phenylalanine or tryptophan. The order of the fields is J gene, V gene, CDR3 protein.

>TRBJ2-2|TRBV7-2
CASSFSLLTGELFF
>TRBJ2-3|TRBV28
CASSLLQGDVDTQYF
>TRBJ1-1|TRBV29-1
CSVVGPTVNTEAFF
>TRBJ2-3|TRBV28
CASSLFRAGGLGTDTQYF
>TRBJ2-2|TRBV5-1
CASSSSGQGSGGELFF
>TRBJ1-5|TRBV7-9
CASKGGGNQPQHF
>TRBJ1-1|TRBV6-5
CASSSTEGTEAFF
>TRBJ2-7|TRBV6-5
CASSLNSYEQYF
>TRBJ2-7|TRBV21-1
CASSKEKGWFKGTSCIEQYF
>TRBJ1-1|TRBV21-1
CASSKGSYDRFMNTEAFF
>TRBJ1-1|TRBV6-1
CASSQSSSANTEAFF
>TRBJ2-2|TRBV5-1
CASSSDSGRANTGELFF
>TRBJ1-5|TRBV28
CASSLSVNQPQHF
>TRBJ1-1|TRBV6-5
CASSYVPGDTEAFF
>TRBJ2-6|TRBV28
CASSFRGSSGANVLTF
>TRBJ2-7|TRBV28
CASTGTPSRGYEQYF
>TRBJ2-3|TRBV4-1
CASSNFGTSGRDTQYF
>TRBJ2-5|TRBV6-5
CASSYSPGGGETQYF
>TRBJ1-1|TRBV29-1
CSVTGLNDAEAFF
>TRBJ2-5|TRBV18
CASSPIYGSETQYF
>TRBJ1-5|TRBV27
CASSLSSTEFSNQPQHF
>TRBJ2-3|TRBV5-4
CASSLEAYSTDTQYF
>TRBJ2-3|TRBV4-3
CASSQGTGVEDTQYF
>TRBJ2-3|TRBV7-2
CASSLDQLLREGTDTQYF
>TRBJ1-4|TRBV7-2
CASSSGNNEKLFF
>TRBJ2-3|TRBV12-5
CASGLGTSGRVDTQYF
>TRBJ2-1|TRBV6-6
CAARPGTSVYNEQFF
>TRBJ2-2|TRBV5-6
CASSSPGQGDTGELFF